This is a list of T cell receptor beta chains from one sample in a study of fetal regulatory T cell absence and autoimmunity. TCRdb's copy holds only in-frame clones and misses some; the assay was immunoSEQ multiplex PCR. The sample contains approximately 46,000 clones, roughly four fifths of which appear only once. What was sequenced was cord blood. These receptors all come from a newborn boy with IPEX syndrome. The CDR3 runs from the conserved cysteine through the conserved F or W. Fields, in order: D gene, V gene, clone size, J gene, CDR3 length, CDR3 DNA, CDR3 protein. D genes are given only for firm matches. Clone size appears in some rows only: once, few, many, or a class for an expanded clone.

.	TRBV7-9	.	TRBJ1-3	16	TGTGCCAGCGCCCCCCCGGGGGGTTCCTCTGGAAACACCATATATTTT	CASAPPGGSSGNTIYF
TRBD2	TRBV10-3	once	TRBJ2-1	15	TGTGCCATCAGTGCAAGCGGGAGATCCTACAATGAGCAGTTCTTC	CAISASGRSYNEQFF
.	TRBV4-3	.	TRBJ2-5	15	TGCGCCAGCAGCCAAGGCTGGGGGTGGGGAGAGACCCAGTACTTC	CASSQGWGWGETQYF
.	TRBV19	.	TRBJ1-5	14	TGTGCCAGTAGTATCAATTCCGGAATGAGGCCCCAGCATTTT	CASSINSGMRPQHF
.	TRBV9	.	TRBJ2-4	16	TGTGCCAGCAGCGTAGCTGCGGGTCTAGCCAAAAACATTCAGTACTTC	CASSVAAGLAKNIQYF
.	TRBV7-9	.	TRBJ1-5	15	TGTGCCAGCAGCTTAGGACCAGGGGGCAATCAGCCCCAGCATTTT	CASSLGPGGNQPQHF
.	TRBV6-5	.	TRBJ2-1	13	TGTGCCACCTCGGGTTCTTCCTACAATGAGCAGTTCTTC	CATSGSSYNEQFF
TRBD2	TRBV6-1	.	TRBJ2-3	13	TGTGCCAGCACCTTACGACTAGCGGATACGCAGTATTTT	CASTLRLADTQYF
.	TRBV19	.	TRBJ2-7	14	TGTGCCAGTAGTATAGCGACAGACTCCTACGAGCAGTACTTC	CASSIATDSYEQYF
.	TRBV27	.	TRBJ1-6	16	TGTGCCAGCAGTTTATCGACCGCGGTTCTGGCGTCACCCCTCCACTTT	CASSLSTAVLASPLHF
TRBD2	TRBV30	.	TRBJ2-3	15	TGTGCCTGGAGGGGTGGTAGCGGGGGGGCAGATACGCAGTATTTT	CAWRGGSGGADTQYF
.	TRBV6-5	.	TRBJ1-1	14	TGTGCCAGCAGTTACCCCAGCGCTGGCACTGAAGCTTTCTTT	CASSYPSAGTEAFF
TRBD1	TRBV11-3	.	TRBJ1-2	16	TGTGCCAGCAGCCTTAGGGCACAAGGGGGCAACTATGGCTACACCTTC	CASSLRAQGGNYGYTF
TRBD1	TRBV18	once	TRBJ1-2	15	TGTGCCAGCTCACCACGGGGACAGGGATCCTATGGCTACACCTTC	CASSPRGQGSYGYTF
TRBD2	TRBV7-6	.	TRBJ2-7	12	TGTGCCAGCAGCTCTAGCGGGCGGGAGCAGTACTTC	CASSSSGREQYF
.	TRBV7-2	.	TRBJ1-1	14	TGTGCCAGCAGCTTTAATAAGATATCTACTGAAGCTTTCTTT	CASSFNKISTEAFF
TRBD2	TRBV27	.	TRBJ2-5	15	TGTGCCAGCAGTTACCTAGCGGGGGGGGTAGAGACCCAGTACTTC	CASSYLAGGVETQYF
TRBD1	TRBV27	.	TRBJ1-2	15	TGTGCCAGCAGTCCGGGACAGGGGGACTACTATGGCTACACCTTC	CASSPGQGDYYGYTF